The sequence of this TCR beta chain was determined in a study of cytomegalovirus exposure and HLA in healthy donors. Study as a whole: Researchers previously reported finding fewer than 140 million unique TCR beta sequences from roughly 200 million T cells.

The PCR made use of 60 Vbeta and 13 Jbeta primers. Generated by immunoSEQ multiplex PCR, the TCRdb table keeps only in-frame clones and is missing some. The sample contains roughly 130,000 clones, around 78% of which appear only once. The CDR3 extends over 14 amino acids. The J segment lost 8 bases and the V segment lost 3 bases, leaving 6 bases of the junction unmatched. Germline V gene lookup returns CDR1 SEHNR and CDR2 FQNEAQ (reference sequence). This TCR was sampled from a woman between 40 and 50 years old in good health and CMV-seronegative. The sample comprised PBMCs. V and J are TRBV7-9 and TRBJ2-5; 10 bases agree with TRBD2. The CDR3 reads CASSLTSGSDTQYF. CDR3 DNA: TGTGCCAGCAGCTTGACTAGCGGGTCCGATACCCAGTACTTC. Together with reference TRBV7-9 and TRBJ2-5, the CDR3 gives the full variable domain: DTGVSQNPRHKITKRGQNVTFRCDPISEHNRLYWYRQTLGQGPEFLTYFQNEAQLEKSRLLSDRFSAERPKGSFSTLEIQRTEQGDSAMYLCASSLTSGSDTQYFGPGTRLLVL.